The source of this TCR beta chain is a study of T-cell memory formation after mild COVID-19. Constant-segment primers were used for 5'RACE, and the resulting TCR alpha and TCR beta cDNA libraries carried sample barcodes and UMIs. TCRdb ran MiXCR on the 5' RACE reads and lists one entry per CDR3 protein. The data contain about 150,000 distinct CDR3 sequences, under 7% of them seen just once; the ten biggest clones take up about 2%. V was pared by 5 bases and J by 7 bases, with 9 bases of the junction left unmatched. The CDR3 is 15 amino acids. Germline assignment: CDR1 LNHDA and CDR2 SQIVND (reference sequence). Note on this clonotype: The antigen is not known.

The study, taken as a whole, reports: The study detected some responding clones in pre-infection memory, suggesting cross-reactive memory joined. Clones shrinking between day 15 and 85 showed a balanced CD4/CD8 split, and those that grew later tilted toward CD4+.

The TCR originated in an adult woman who had mild COVID-19 (a few samples of this study predate the infection). Cell type and time point are not known. The material sequenced was PBMCs or a T cell subset sorted from them (not recorded which). The rearrangement links TRBV19 to TRBJ2-1; 9 positions agree with TRBD1. CDR3 protein: CASSPPGTGWNEQFF. Here the CDR3 DNA reads TGTGCCAGTAGTCCCCCCGGGACAGGGTGGAATGAGCAGTTCTTC.